The 7 T cell receptor beta chains given below trace back to one sample, sequenced in a study of cytomegalovirus exposure and HLA in healthy donors. PCR was performed using 60 Vbeta and 13 Jbeta primers. The method was immunoSEQ multiplex PCR; TCRdb's version includes in-frame clones alone and lacks a portion of them. The table includes around 170,000 clones, 82% detected once. Material for sequencing was PBMCs. The receptors originated from a young woman in good health and CMV-seronegative.

This clone was seen only a few times. J is TRBJ2-5 and V is TRBV5-1; D unresolved. The CDR3 extends over 16 amino acids. V was trimmed by 4 bases and J by 2 bases, leaving 18 bases between them. The germline V gene encodes CDR1 SGHRS and CDR2 YFSETQ. In DNA form, the CDR3 reads TGCGCCAGCAGCCACCCAAAACACCAGGTACAAGAGACCCAGTACTTC. As protein: CASSHPKHQVQETQYF.

The chain joins TRBV27 to TRBJ2-2, with 11 bases identical to TRBD2. CDR3 length: 16 amino acids. The V gene end was trimmed by 4 bases and the J gene end by 1 base; junction bases not matched to a gene: 2. Germline V gives CDR1 MNHEY, CDR2 SMNVEV (reference sequence). The CDR3 DNA reads as TGTGCCAGCAGTTATAGCGGGAGGGGGAACACCGGGGAGCTGTTTTTT. It yields the protein CASSYSGRGNTGELFF.

The rearrangement joins TRBV6-1 to TRBJ1-2; 9 bases line up with TRBD1. Trimming at V came to 2 bases and at J to 4 bases, leaving 8 bases not matched to a gene. The CDR3 contains 16 residues. Germline CDR1 and CDR2: MNHNS and SASEGT. The CDR3 loop reads CASSERGQGTSYGYTF. CDR3 bases: TGTGCCAGCAGTGAACGGGGACAGGGAACCTCCTATGGCTACACCTTC.

V gene TRBV30 combines with J gene TRBJ2-7, with 7 bases aligning to TRBD1. The ends lost 5 bases at V and 2 bases at J; junction bases unmatched: 0. The CDR3 loop spans 11 amino acids. Per germline, CDR1 GTSNPN and CDR2 SVGIG (reference sequence). The CDR3 is CAWGQAYEQYF. The CDR3 DNA follows: TGTGCCTGGGGACAGGCCTACGAGCAGTACTTC.

The genes are TRBV7-2 and TRBJ2-1; no reliable D call. This CDR3 contains 11 residues. V was trimmed by 7 bases and J by 7 bases, leaving 8 bases between them. Per the germline V gene, CDR1 is SGHTA and CDR2 is FQGNSA. CDR3 loop: CASTVYNEQFF. The CDR3 DNA sequence: TGTGCCAGCACCGTTTATAATGAGCAGTTCTTC.

The CDR3 bases are TGTGCCAGCAGCGGAAAGGGGGCGGGCAATCAGCCCCAGCATTTT. Protein sequence: CASSGKGAGNQPQHF. The rearrangement joins TRBV9 to TRBJ1-5; 7 bases line up with TRBD1. This CDR3 has 15 residues. V was clipped by 3 bases and J by 2 bases; unmatched bases: 5. Germline CDR1 reads SGDLS; CDR2 reads YYNGEE.

This clone was picked up a small number of times. The J gene is TRBJ2-3, the V gene TRBV9, with 11 bases identical to TRBD2. V shed 4 bases, J shed 2 bases, and the junction held 6 bases outside the gene matches. Germline V gene data show CDR1 as SGDLS and CDR2 as YYNGEE. The CDR3 sequence is 16 residues long. The DNA of the CDR3 is TGTGCCAGCAGCCCTAGCGGGGGGACCTTCACAGATACGCAGTATTTT. This codes for CASSPSGGTFTDTQYF.